One and the same sample provided the 16 T cell receptor beta chains below, sequenced in a study of T cell changes during pregnancy in multiple sclerosis. Only in-frame clones appear in the TCRdb table, and some are missing; sequencing was by immunoSEQ multiplex PCR. The sample records fewer than 60,000 clones, roughly 93% being singletons. This specimen consisted of peripheral blood, obtained in the second trimester of pregnancy. Receptors originate from a female donor with multiple sclerosis, enrolled in a pregnancy study.

The chain uses TRBV11-2 and TRBJ2-1; D gene uncertain. Germline CDR1 is SGHAT and CDR2 is FQNNGV. The length of the CDR3 is 13 residues. Trimming removed 1 base at V and 4 bases at J, with 5 bases between. This chain's CDR3 is CASSLGQYNEQFF. The DNA of the CDR3 is TGTGCCAGCAGCTTAGGCCAGTACAATGAGCAGTTCTTC.

The chain uses TRBV28 and TRBJ2-7; 9 bases are a match to TRBD1. This CDR3 has 15 amino acids. Germline V CDR1 and CDR2: MDHEN, SYDVKM. Trimming at V came to 7 bases and at J to 2 bases, leaving 9 bases not matched to a gene. The CDR3 loop is CASINGQGSPYEQYF. As DNA, the CDR3 is TGTGCCAGCATAAATGGACAGGGGTCCCCCTACGAGCAGTACTTC.

The chain uses TRBV2 and TRBJ2-7, with 7 bases lining up with TRBD1. Looked up from germline, CDR1 is SNHLY and CDR2 is FYNNEI. J gave up 5 bases and V 5 bases, and 6 bases lay outside the gene matches. CDR3 length equals 13 residues. The CDR3 reads CASSFLDRDEQYF. The CDR3 nucleotides are TGTGCCAGCAGTTTCCTCGACAGGGACGAGCAGTACTTC.

This rearrangement joins TRBV5-1 to TRBJ1-6, with D unresolved. The CDR3 runs 14 residues. Trimming took 3 bases from V and 1 from J, leaving 5 bases between them. Germline CDR1 is SGHRS and CDR2 is YFSETQ. CDR3 sequence (DNA): TGCGCCAGCAGCTCCGGTTCCTATAATTCACCCCTCCACTTT. This codes for CASSSGSYNSPLHF.

This chain links TRBV15 with TRBJ1-1, with 11 bases matching TRBD1. The CDR3 totals 16 residues. The V gene end was trimmed by 2 bases and the J gene end by 7 bases; junction bases not matched to a gene: 9. The germline gives CDR1 LNHNV, CDR2 YYDKDF (reference sequence). The CDR3 sequence is CATSRPGQGVSNEAFF. CDR3 bases: TGTGCCACCAGCAGACCGGGACAGGGGGTCTCTAATGAAGCTTTCTTT.

The V call is TRBV28, the J call TRBJ1-2; D gene uncertain. This CDR3 has 16 residues. Germline V lookup: CDR1 MDHEN, CDR2 SYDVKM. V was clipped by 3 bases and J by 8 bases, with 22 bases between them. CDR3 sequence: CASSFSDFSPSEGYTF. The DNA for the CDR3 is TGTGCCAGCAGTTTTTCCGATTTCAGCCCCTCGGAGGGCTACACCTTC.

This chain uses TRBV6-1 with TRBJ2-2; the match to TRBD2 covers 7 bases. J lost 8 bases, V lost 8 bases, and 8 bases had no gene match. This CDR3 region has 13 residues. Germline V CDR1 and CDR2: MNHNS, SASEGT. CDR3 protein: CASGRGIKGELFF. The CDR3 bases are TGTGCCAGCGGGCGGGGGATAAAGGGGGAGCTGTTTTTT.

This clone was found once. This rearrangement joins TRBV15 to TRBJ2-1; unclear D gene. Trimming shortened V by 5 bases and J by 7 bases, and 12 bases separated the two germline ends. Germline-derived CDR1 and CDR2 are LNHNV and YYDKDF (reference sequence). The CDR3 contains 13 residues. CDR3 amino acids: CATSVPLQNEQFF. In DNA form, the CDR3 reads TGTGCCACCAGCGTGCCCCTCCAGAATGAGCAGTTCTTC.

The V call is TRBV10-1, the J call TRBJ1-4, with 8 bases matching TRBD1. The CDR3 length is 15 residues. V was clipped by 5 bases and J by 8 bases; unmatched bases: 10. Germline CDR1 WNHNN, CDR2 SYGVQD (reference sequence). The CDR3 reads CASSIGTGWVEKLFF. CDR3 in DNA: TGCGCCAGCAGTATAGGGACAGGATGGGTCGAAAAACTGTTTTTT.

This chain uses TRBV5-1 with TRBJ2-6, with TRBD2 identical over 8 bases. There are 18 residues in the CDR3. CDR1 is SGHRS, CDR2 YFSETQ, per germline. V was pared by 0 bases and J by 0 bases, with 5 bases of the junction left unmatched. The CDR3 DNA reads TGCGCCAGCAGCTTGGGCGGCGGGGGGCTCTCTGGGGCCAACGTCCTGACTTTC. This gives the protein CASSLGGGGLSGANVLTF.

V gene TRBV7-8 combines with J gene TRBJ2-5, with 7 bases fitting TRBD2. This CDR3 is built from 13 residues. The junction had 5 bases not matched to a gene; V was cut back by 5 bases and J by 5 bases. The germline gives CDR1 SGHVS, CDR2 FQNEAQ. CDR3 sequence (DNA): TGTGCCAGCAGCCGGGGGGAGTGGGAGACCCAGTACTTC. This codes for CASSRGEWETQYF.

The genes are TRBV5-1 and TRBJ1-1, with TRBD1 as a possible D gene (5 bases). There are 15 residues in the CDR3. Trimming took off 0 bases at V and 1 base at J, with 10 bases between the two ends. CDR1 SGHRS and CDR2 YFSETQ come from the germline V gene. The chain's CDR3 is CASSLDGGRNTEAFF. The CDR3 region has the DNA TGCGCCAGCAGCTTGGACGGGGGACGGAACACTGAAGCTTTCTTT.

The chain carries TRBV29-1 and TRBJ2-1, with 11 bases aligning to TRBD2. CDR3 length equals 15 residues. Unmatched junction bases numbered 7, after V lost 6 bases and J lost 3 bases. The germline gives CDR1 SQVTM, CDR2 ANQGSEA. The CDR3 nucleotides read TGCAGCGTGGAGACTAGCGGGGAGTTCTACAATGAGCAGTTCTTC. Its protein product is CSVETSGEFYNEQFF.

The J gene is TRBJ2-1, the V gene TRBV19; 10 nucleotides line up with TRBD2. The CDR3 runs to 17 residues. Germline CDR1 is LNHDA and CDR2 is SQIVND (reference sequence). V was pared by 4 bases and J by 4 bases, with 10 bases of the junction left unmatched. The chain's CDR3 is CASSTLAGALKYNEQFF. DNA of the CDR3: TGTGCCAGTAGTACTCTAGCGGGGGCCCTCAAATACAATGAGCAGTTCTTC. Using reference TRBV19 and TRBJ2-1 for the parts outside the CDR3, the full variable domain is DGGITQSPKYLFRKEGQNVTLSCEQNLNHDAMYWYRQDPGQGLRLIYYSQIVNDFQKGDIAEGYSVSREKKESFPLTVTSAQKNPTAFYLCASSTLAGALKYNEQFFGPGTRLTVL.

This clone was observed a single time. The genes are TRBV11-2 and TRBJ2-1; 10 bases are shared with TRBD1. Germline V gene sequence: CDR1 SGHAT, CDR2 FQNNGV. V lost 4 bases, J lost 6 bases, and 3 bases stayed unmatched. This CDR3 contains 14 residues. This CDR3 reads CASSSWTGGNEQFF. CDR3 DNA sequence: TGTGCCAGCAGCTCCTGGACAGGGGGCAATGAGCAGTTCTTC.

This chain joins TRBV25-1 and TRBJ1-1; D is possibly TRBD1 (6 bases). V dropped 1 base and J dropped 4 bases, with 13 bases sitting between them. The germline CDR1 and CDR2 sequences are MGHDK and SYGVNS. The length of the CDR3 is 15 residues. This CDR3 is CASSESGRGGTEAFF. Here the CDR3 DNA reads TGTGCCAGCAGTGAATCAGGTAGGGGGGGCACTGAAGCTTTCTTT. Together with reference TRBV25-1 and TRBJ1-1, the CDR3 gives the full variable domain: EADIYQTPRYLVIGTGKKITLECSQTMGHDKMYWYQQDPGMELHLIHYSYGVNSTEKGDLSSESTVSRIRTEHFPLTLESARPSHTSQYLCASSESGRGGTEAFFGQGTRLTVV.